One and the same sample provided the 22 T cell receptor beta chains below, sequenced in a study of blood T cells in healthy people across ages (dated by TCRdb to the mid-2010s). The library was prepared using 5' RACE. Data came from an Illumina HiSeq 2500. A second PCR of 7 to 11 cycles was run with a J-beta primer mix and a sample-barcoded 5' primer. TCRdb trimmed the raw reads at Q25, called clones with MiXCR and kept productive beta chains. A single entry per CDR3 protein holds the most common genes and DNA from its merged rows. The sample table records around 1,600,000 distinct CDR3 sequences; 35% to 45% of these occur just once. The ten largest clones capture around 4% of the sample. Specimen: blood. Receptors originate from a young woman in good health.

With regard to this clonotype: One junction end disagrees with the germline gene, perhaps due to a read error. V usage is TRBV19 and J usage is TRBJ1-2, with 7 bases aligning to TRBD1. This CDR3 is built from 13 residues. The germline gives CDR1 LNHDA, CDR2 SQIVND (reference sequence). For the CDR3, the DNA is TGTACCAGTAGTTCGTGGACAGGTGGTGGCTACACCTTC. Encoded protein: CTSSSWTGGGYTF.

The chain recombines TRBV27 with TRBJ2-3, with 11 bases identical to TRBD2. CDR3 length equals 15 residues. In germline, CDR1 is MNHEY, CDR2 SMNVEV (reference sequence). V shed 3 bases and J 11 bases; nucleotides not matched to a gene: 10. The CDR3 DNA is TGTGCCAGCAGTTTGATATCTAGCGGGGGGTTCGGGCAGTATTTT. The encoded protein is CASSLISSGGFGQYF.

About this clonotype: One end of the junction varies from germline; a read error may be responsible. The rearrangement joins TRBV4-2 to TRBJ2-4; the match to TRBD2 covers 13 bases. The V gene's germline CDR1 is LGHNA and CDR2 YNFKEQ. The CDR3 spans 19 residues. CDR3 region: CASGQDAGTSGIRGNIQYF. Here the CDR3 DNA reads TGTGCCAGCGGCCAAGATGCCGGGACTAGCGGGATTAGAGGGAACATTCAGTACTTC.

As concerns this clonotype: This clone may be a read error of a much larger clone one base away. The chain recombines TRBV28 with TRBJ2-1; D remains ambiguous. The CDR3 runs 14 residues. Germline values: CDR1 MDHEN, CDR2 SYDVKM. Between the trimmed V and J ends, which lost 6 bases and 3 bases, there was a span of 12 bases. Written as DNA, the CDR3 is TGTGCCAGCAGGTTAATTGGGGACTACAATGAGCAGTTCTTC. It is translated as CASRLIGDYNEQFF.

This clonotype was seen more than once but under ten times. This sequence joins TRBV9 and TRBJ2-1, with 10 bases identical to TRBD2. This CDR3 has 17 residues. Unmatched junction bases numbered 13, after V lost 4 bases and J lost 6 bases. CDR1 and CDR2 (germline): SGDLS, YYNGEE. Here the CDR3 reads CASSPGTSVSGSNEQFF. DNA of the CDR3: TGTGCCAGCAGCCCCGGGACTAGCGTTTCTGGGAGCAATGAGCAGTTCTTC.

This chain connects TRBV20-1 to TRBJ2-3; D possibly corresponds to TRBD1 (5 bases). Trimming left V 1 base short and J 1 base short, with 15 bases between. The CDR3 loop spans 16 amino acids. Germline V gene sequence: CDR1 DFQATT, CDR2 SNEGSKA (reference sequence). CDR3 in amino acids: CSARGGGVVRTDTQYF. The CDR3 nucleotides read TGCAGTGCTAGAGGGGGCGGAGTCGTTCGCACAGATACGCAGTATTTT.

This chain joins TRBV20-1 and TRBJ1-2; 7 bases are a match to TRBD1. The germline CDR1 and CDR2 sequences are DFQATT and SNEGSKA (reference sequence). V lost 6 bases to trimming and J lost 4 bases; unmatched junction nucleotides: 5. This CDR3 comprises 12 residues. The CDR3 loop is CSAPTGSYGYTF. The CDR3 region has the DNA TGCAGTGCCCCGACAGGGAGCTATGGCTACACCTTC.

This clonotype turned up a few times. CDR3 loop: CASSFSGGELRKQYF. The CDR3 DNA follows: TGTGCCAGCAGTTTCTCCGGGGGGGAATTAAGAAAGCAGTACTTC. The chain combines TRBV6-5 with TRBJ2-5, with 8 bases that match TRBD2. Germline trimming cut 4 bases from V and 11 bases from J; bases unmatched to any gene: 15. The CDR3 has 15 amino acids. Per the germline V gene, CDR1 is MNHEY and CDR2 is SVGAGI.

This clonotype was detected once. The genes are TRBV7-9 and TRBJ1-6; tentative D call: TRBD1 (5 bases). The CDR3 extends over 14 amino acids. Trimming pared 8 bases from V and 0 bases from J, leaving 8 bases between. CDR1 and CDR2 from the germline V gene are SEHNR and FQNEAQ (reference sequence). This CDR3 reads CASAGTSYNSPLHF. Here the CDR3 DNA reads TGTGCCAGCGCGGGGACCTCCTATAATTCACCCCTCCACTTT. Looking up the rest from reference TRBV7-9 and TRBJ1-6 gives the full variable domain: DTGVSQNPRHKITKRGQNVTFRCDPISEHNRLYWYRQTLGQGPEFLTYFQNEAQLEKSRLLSDRFSAERPKGSFSTLEIQRTEQGDSAMYLCASAGTSYNSPLHFGNGTRLTVT.

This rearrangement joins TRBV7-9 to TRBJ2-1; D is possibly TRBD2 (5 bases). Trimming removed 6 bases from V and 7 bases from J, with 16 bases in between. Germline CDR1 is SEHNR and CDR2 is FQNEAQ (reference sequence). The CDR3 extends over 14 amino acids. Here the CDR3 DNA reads TGTGCCAGCAGTTCAGCCCAAGGCGGGAATGAGCAGTTCTTC. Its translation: CASSSAQGGNEQFF.

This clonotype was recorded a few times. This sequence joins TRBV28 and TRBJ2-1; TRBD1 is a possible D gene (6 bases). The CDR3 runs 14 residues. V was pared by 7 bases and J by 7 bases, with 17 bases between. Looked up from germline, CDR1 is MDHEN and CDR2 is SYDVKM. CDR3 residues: CASNLGAQGNEQFF. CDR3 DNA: TGTGCCAGCAATCTGGGGGCGCAGGGTAATGAGCAGTTCTTC.

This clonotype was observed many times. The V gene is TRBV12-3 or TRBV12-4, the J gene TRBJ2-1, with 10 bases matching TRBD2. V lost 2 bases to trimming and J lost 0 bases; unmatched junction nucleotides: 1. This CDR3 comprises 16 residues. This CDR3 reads CASSLSGRASYNEQFF. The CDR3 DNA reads TGTGCCAGCAGTTTAAGCGGGAGGGCCTCCTACAATGAGCAGTTCTTC.

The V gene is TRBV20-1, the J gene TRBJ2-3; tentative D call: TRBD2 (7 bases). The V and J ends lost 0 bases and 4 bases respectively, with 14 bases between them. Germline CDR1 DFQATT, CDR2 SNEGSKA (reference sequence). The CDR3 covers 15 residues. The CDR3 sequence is CSARDPGGGSDTQYF. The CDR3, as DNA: TGCAGTGCTAGAGATCCGGGCGGGGGCTCAGATACGCAGTATTTT.

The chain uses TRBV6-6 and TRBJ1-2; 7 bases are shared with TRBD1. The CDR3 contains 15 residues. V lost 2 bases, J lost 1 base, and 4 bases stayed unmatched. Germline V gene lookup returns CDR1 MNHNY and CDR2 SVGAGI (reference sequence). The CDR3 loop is CASSYVAGGNYGYTF. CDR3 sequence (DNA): TGTGCCAGCAGTTACGTGGCAGGGGGTAACTATGGCTACACCTTC.

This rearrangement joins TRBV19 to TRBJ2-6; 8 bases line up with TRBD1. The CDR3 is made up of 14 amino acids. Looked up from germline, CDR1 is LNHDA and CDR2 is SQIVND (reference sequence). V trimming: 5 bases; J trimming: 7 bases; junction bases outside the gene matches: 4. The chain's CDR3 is CASSVGQGANVLTF. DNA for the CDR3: TGTGCCAGTAGTGTAGGACAGGGAGCCAACGTCCTGACTTTC.

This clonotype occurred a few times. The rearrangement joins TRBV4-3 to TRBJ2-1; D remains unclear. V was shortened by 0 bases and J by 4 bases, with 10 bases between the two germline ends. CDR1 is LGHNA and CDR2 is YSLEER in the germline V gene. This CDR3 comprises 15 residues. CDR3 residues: CASSQDRTSYNEQFF. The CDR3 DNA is TGCGCCAGCAGCCAAGACAGGACCTCGTACAATGAGCAGTTCTTC.

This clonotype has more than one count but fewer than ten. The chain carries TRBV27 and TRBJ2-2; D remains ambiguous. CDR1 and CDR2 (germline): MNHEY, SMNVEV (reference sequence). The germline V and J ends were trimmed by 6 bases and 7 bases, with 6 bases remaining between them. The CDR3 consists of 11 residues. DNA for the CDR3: TGTGCCAGCAGGAGCAACGGGGAGCTGTTTTTT. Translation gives CASRSNGELFF.

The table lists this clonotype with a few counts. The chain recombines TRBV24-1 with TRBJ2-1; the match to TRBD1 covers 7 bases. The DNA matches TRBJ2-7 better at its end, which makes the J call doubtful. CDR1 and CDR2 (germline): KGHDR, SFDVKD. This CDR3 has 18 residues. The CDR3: CATSSRGTDEPLYNEQYF. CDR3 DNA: TGTGCCACCAGCTCCCGAGGGACAGACGAACCCCTTTACAATGAGCAGTACTTC.

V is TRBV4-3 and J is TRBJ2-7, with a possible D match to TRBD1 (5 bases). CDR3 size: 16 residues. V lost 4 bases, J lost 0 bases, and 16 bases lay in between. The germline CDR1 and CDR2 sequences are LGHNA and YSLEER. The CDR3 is CASSLLRTSTSYEQYF. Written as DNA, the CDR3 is TGCGCCAGCAGCCTACTCCGGACATCAACCTCCTACGAGCAGTACTTC.

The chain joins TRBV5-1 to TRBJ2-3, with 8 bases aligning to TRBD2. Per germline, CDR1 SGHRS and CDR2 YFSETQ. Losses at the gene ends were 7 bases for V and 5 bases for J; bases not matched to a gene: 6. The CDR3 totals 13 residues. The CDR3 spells CASRRGEEDTQYF. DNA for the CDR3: TGCGCCAGCCGGCGGGGGGAAGAAGATACGCAGTATTTT.

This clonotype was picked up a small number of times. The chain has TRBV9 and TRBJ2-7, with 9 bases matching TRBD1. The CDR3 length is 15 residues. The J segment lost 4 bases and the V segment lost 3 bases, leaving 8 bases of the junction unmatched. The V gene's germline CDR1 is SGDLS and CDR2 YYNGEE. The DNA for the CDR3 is TGTGCCAGCAGCGGGGGCGTGGACAGGGGATACGAGCAGTACTTC. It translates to CASSGGVDRGYEQYF.

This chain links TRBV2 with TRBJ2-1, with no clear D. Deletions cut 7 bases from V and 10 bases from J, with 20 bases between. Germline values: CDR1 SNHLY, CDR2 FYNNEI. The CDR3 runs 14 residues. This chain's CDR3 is CASTRIHEVGEQFF. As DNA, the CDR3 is TGTGCCAGCACTCGAATTCATGAAGTGGGCGAGCAGTTCTTC.